A selection of T cell receptor beta chains follows, all from one sample in a study of T cell responses to AZD1222 COVID-19 vaccine. The method was immunoSEQ multiplex PCR; TCRdb's version includes in-frame clones alone and lacks a portion of them. The table lists some 150,000 clones, roughly 90% of them singletons. The sequencing here drew on peripheral blood, taken on day 0 of AZD1222 vaccination. The origin of the receptors is an adult in good health. The CDR3 runs from the conserved cysteine through the conserved F or W. D genes are given only for firm matches. Clone size is given for some rows only: seen once, a few or many times, or a class if the clone is expanded.

j_call | v_call | clone_size | d_call | cdr3_nt | cdr3_aa
TRBJ2-3 | TRBV3-1/TRBV3-2 | NA | NA | TGTGCCAGCAGCCAGAGCCAGGGACTCAACACAGATACGCAGTATTTT | CASSQSQGLNTDTQYF
TRBJ1-6 | TRBV4-1 | NA | NA | TGCGCCAGCAACCCTTGGGCAGGGTATAATTCACCCCTCCACTTT | CASNPWAGYNSPLHF
TRBJ2-5 | TRBV19 | NA | TRBD2 | TGTGCCAGTAGTCCCGATAGCGGGGGGCCCCTGGAGACCCAGTACTTC | CASSPDSGGPLETQYF
TRBJ1-1 | TRBV10-3 | NA | NA | TGTGCCATCAGCGGGACGGTGAACACTGAAGCTTTCTTT | CAISGTVNTEAFF
TRBJ1-1 | TRBV7-2 | NA | TRBD1 | TGTGCCAGCAGCTTAGAGCGGGCAGGGGGGTTACGAGGTTCGGCTTTCTTT | CASSLERAGGLRGSAFF
TRBJ1-6 | TRBV27 | NA | TRBD1 | TGTGCCAGCAGTTTAAAACTCGGGACAGGGGACGGATCCTATAATTCACCCCTCCACTTT | CASSLKLGTGDGSYNSPLHF
TRBJ1-5 | TRBV7-8 | once | NA | TGTGCCAGCACCCTGCTAGGGGGAAGCAATCAGCCCCAGCATTTT | CASTLLGGSNQPQHF
TRBJ2-1 | TRBV4-1 | NA | TRBD2 | TGCGCCAGCAGCCAAGCTCCTGGACTAGCGGACTCCTACAATGAGCAGTTCTTC | CASSQAPGLADSYNEQFF
TRBJ1-4 | TRBV7-9 | once | NA | TGTGCCAGCAGCGAAGAGGAGGACAGTCCAACTAATGAAAAACTGTTTTTT | CASSEEEDSPTNEKLFF
TRBJ1-2 | TRBV11-1 | NA | TRBD1 | TGTGCCAGCAGCAACAGGGGTGGCTATGGCTACACCTTC | CASSNRGGYGYTF
TRBJ2-7 | TRBV15 | NA | TRBD1 | TGTGCCACCAGCAGAGAGGGACAGGGGGGTGAGCAGTACTTC | CATSREGQGGEQYF
TRBJ2-1 | TRBV4-3 | NA | NA | TGCGCCAGCAGCCAAGTGGCCAATGAGCAGTTCTTC | CASSQVANEQFF
TRBJ2-3 | TRBV5-1 | NA | NA | TGCGCCAGCTCGTGGCAGGGTGGGGCAGATACGCAGTATTTT | CASSWQGGADTQYF
TRBJ1-5 | TRBV27 | NA | TRBD1 | TGTGCCAGCAGTTCAAAGGGGGCAGGATATCAGCCCCAGCATTTT | CASSSKGAGYQPQHF
TRBJ1-5 | TRBV20-1 | NA | NA | TGCAGTGCTAGTAAACCAGACCTCCTTCAGCCCCAGCATTTT | CSASKPDLLQPQHF
TRBJ2-5 | TRBV10-3 | NA | NA | TGTGCCATCAGTGACAGTGTGGAGACCCAGTACTTC | CAISDSVETQYF
TRBJ2-3 | TRBV5-1 | NA | TRBD2 | TGCGCCAGCAGCTTGGCCCCGTCGGGGCCGGGACTAGTTAAAGTTACCATCACAGATACGCAGTATTTT | CASSLAPSGPGLVKVTITDTQYF
TRBJ2-1 | TRBV30 | NA | TRBD2 | TGTGCCTGGAGTAGACTAGCGGGGGGACCCTACAATGAGCAGTTCTTC | CAWSRLAGGPYNEQFF
TRBJ1-4 | TRBV3-1/TRBV3-2 | NA | NA | TGTGCCAGCAGCCAAAATGAAGGAGAAAAACTGTTTTTT | CASSQNEGEKLFF
TRBJ1-5 | TRBV3-1/TRBV3-2 | NA | NA | TGTGCCAGCAGCCAAGGATCGGGTTGGCAGCCCCAGCATTTT | CASSQGSGWQPQHF
TRBJ1-1 | TRBV19 | NA | NA | TGTGCCAGTAGTATAGTAGCAGCCGGGAACACTGAAGCTTTCTTT | CASSIVAAGNTEAFF
TRBJ1-2 | TRBV15 | NA | NA | TGTGCCACCAGCAGAGATCGGAGCTCCGCCTATGGCTACACCTTC | CATSRDRSSAYGYTF
TRBJ2-7 | TRBV7-3 | NA | TRBD2 | TGTGCCAGCAGCTTAGGGACTAGCGGGAACGAGCAGTACTTC | CASSLGTSGNEQYF
TRBJ2-1 | TRBV5-4 | NA | NA | TGTGCCAGCAGCACTTCGGGACTGACCCAGTACAATGAGCAGTTCTTC | CASSTSGLTQYNEQFF
TRBJ2-2 | TRBV25-1 | NA | NA | TGTGCCAGCAGTGACTTTGGTGCGGGGGAGCTGTTTTTT | CASSDFGAGELFF
TRBJ2-7 | TRBV6-1 | NA | TRBD1 | TGTGCCAGCAGTGCCACCCCGAACAGGGGGCAAGACGAGCAGTACTTC | CASSATPNRGQDEQYF
TRBJ1-1 | TRBV9 | once | TRBD1 | TGTGCCAGCAGCGCCTCCCACGACAGGGTAGCCACTGAAGCTTTCTTT | CASSASHDRVATEAFF
TRBJ1-1 | TRBV18 | NA | NA | TGTGCCAGCTCACCATCACAATCGGGCCTCACTGAAGCTTTCTTT | CASSPSQSGLTEAFF
TRBJ2-7 | TRBV3-1/TRBV3-2 | NA | TRBD1 | TGTGCCAGCAGCGGACAGGTCCAGCAGTACTTC | CASSGQVQQYF
TRBJ1-6 | TRBV3-1/TRBV3-2 | NA | NA | TGTGCCAGCAGCCCCGCCGGGGCTCTAAATTCACCCCTCCACTTT | CASSPAGALNSPLHF
TRBJ1-6 | TRBV7-8 | NA | TRBD1 | TGTGCCAGCAGCTACGGACAGGGGCACTCACCCCTCCACTTT | CASSYGQGHSPLHF
TRBJ1-2 | TRBV7-2 | NA | NA | TGTGCCAGCAGCGATTGGAGTTCGAGCGGTGGCTACACCTTC | CASSDWSSSGGYTF
TRBJ2-7 | TRBV5-1 | NA | NA | TGCGCCAGCAGCCCCAGCCGACAGGGACTCCTCGAGCAGTACTTC | CASSPSRQGLLEQYF
TRBJ2-7 | TRBV18 | NA | NA | TGTGCCAGCTCACCACAGGGGACGGGAGAGGACGAGCAGTACTTC | CASSPQGTGEDEQYF
TRBJ1-6 | TRBV9 | NA | NA | TGTGCCAGCAGCCCCCGCCTTAGCGGGGCCCCTGGTAATTCACCCCTCCACTTT | CASSPRLSGAPGNSPLHF
TRBJ1-4 | TRBV24-1 | NA | TRBD1 | TGTGCCACCAGTGATCCTCGGGACAGTGGGGAAAAACTGTTTTTT | CATSDPRDSGEKLFF